This is a list of T cell receptor beta chains from one sample in a study of CD8 T cells in ankylosing spondylitis. Via MiXCR, TCRdb re-called the 5' RACE reads, giving one row per CDR3 protein. The sample has 270,000 or so distinct CDR3 sequences; roughly 18% are singletons. The sequencing input was blood, either unsorted or a sorted T cell fraction (not recorded which). These TCRs come from a male donor with ankylosing spondylitis or in good health (not recorded which). CDR3s include the opening cysteine and the closing phenylalanine or tryptophan. A D gene is named only where the DNA matches it firmly. Only part of the rows carry a size: once, few, many, or a class if the clone is expanded.

abundance	v_gene	d_gene	j_gene	CDR3nt	CDR3aa
-	TRBV28	TRBD2	TRBJ2-7	TGTGCCAGTGCACCGGGACTAGCGGGAGGGCCCTACGAGCAGTACTTC	CASAPGLAGGPYEQYF
-	TRBV6-2/TRBV6-3	-	TRBJ2-5	TGTGCCAGCAGTTACTCCTTGGCGGACGGGGAGACCCAGTACTTC	CASSYSLADGETQYF
-	TRBV7-2	TRBD2	TRBJ2-1	TGTGCCAGCAGCTCACCTCTAGCGGAGACCTACAATGAGCAGTTCTTC	CASSSPLAETYNEQFF
few	TRBV6-4	-	TRBJ1-1	TGTGCCAGCAGTGACGGATTCTATCCGGAGGCGGCTTTCTTT	CASSDGFYPEAAFF
many	TRBV28	-	TRBJ2-5	TGTGCCAGCAGTTACGGGTCCCAAAGGCGTGAGACCCAGTACTTC	CASSYGSQRRETQYF
few	TRBV6-5	TRBD1	TRBJ2-1	TGTGCCAGCAGTTACGACAGTCCTACAGGGGTCCATGAGCAGTTCTTC	CASSYDSPTGVHEQFF
few	TRBV6-5	-	TRBJ2-3	TGTGCCAGCAGTTACGGTTGGGGGATGGATACGCAGTATTTT	CASSYGWGMDTQYF
-	TRBV6-5	TRBD1	TRBJ2-1	TGTGCCAGCAGTTACCTCGACAGGGGCTCCAATGAGCAGTTCTTC	CASSYLDRGSNEQFF
-	TRBV4-3	-	TRBJ2-2	TGCGCCAGCAGCCAAGATTCAAGACTTTCGAACACCGGGGAGCTGTTTTTT	CASSQDSRLSNTGELFF
few	TRBV20-1	-	TRBJ1-5	TGCAGTGCTCATCGGCAGGGACACAATCAGCCCCAGCATTTT	CSAHRQGHNQPQHF
many	TRBV6-5	-	TRBJ2-1	TGTGCCAGCAGTTACATGGACCAGACCCCTGGGAATGAGCAGTTCTTC	CASSYMDQTPGNEQFF
many	TRBV29-1	-	TRBJ2-1	TGCAGCTCCGATCGCTTGGGTGAGCAGTTCTTC	CSSDRLGEQFF
-	TRBV6-1	TRBD2	TRBJ2-3	TGTGCCAGCAGACCCATCGGGACTAGCCTCCGGGCAGATACGCAGTATTTT	CASRPIGTSLRADTQYF
few	TRBV12-3/TRBV12-4	-	TRBJ2-1	TGTGCCAGCACGTATCCAGAGGGCGGGGTCAATGAGCAGTTCTTC	CASTYPEGGVNEQFF
few	TRBV4-1	TRBD2	TRBJ2-1	TGCGCCAGCAGCCAACAGAGCGGGAGGTCCAATGAGCAGTTCTTC	CASSQQSGRSNEQFF
-	TRBV29-1	-	TRBJ2-5	TGCAGCGTTGAAGATCTCAGGGAAGAGACCCAGTACTTC	CSVEDLREETQYF
many	TRBV3-1	-	TRBJ2-1	TGTGCCAGCAGCCCATCGAGCGTGGTTGAGCAGTTCTTC	CASSPSSVVEQFF
-	TRBV3-1	-	TRBJ2-3	TGTGCCAGCAGCCAGAGCGACTTAGATACGCAGTATTTT	CASSQSDLDTQYF
-	TRBV13	TRBD1	TRBJ2-3	TGTGCCAGCAGCACCAGACAGGGCGCGGCAGATACGCAGTATTTT	CASSTRQGAADTQYF
many	TRBV7-7	-	TRBJ2-5	TGTGCTAGCAGCCCCGGCCTGTACCAAGAGACCCAGTACTTC	CASSPGLYQETQYF
-	TRBV20-1	-	TRBJ2-3	TGCAGTGCTGGAATGGAGGGCCGTTTGAGGACAGATACGCAGTATTTT	CSAGMEGRLRTDTQYF
many	TRBV5-1	TRBD1	TRBJ2-7	TGCGCCAGCAGCTCAACACAGGGGGCGAATTCCTACGAGCAGTACTTC	CASSSTQGANSYEQYF
-	TRBV10-3	-	TRBJ2-7	TGTGCCATCAGCCCCTCTAGCGTAAGCTCCTACGAGCAGTACTTC	CAISPSSVSSYEQYF
few	TRBV27	-	TRBJ2-1	TGTGCCAGCAGTTTATCGATAATGAGCAATGAGCAGTTCTTC	CASSLSIMSNEQFF
few	TRBV5-1	TRBD2	TRBJ2-5	TGCGCCAGCAGCTGGACTAGCGGAGGGGGCGAGACCCAGTACTTC	CASSWTSGGGETQYF
-	TRBV9	-	TRBJ2-2	TGTGCCAGCAGCGCGGACACGAACACCGGGGAGCTGTTTTTT	CASSADTNTGELFF
few	TRBV25-1	TRBD1	TRBJ2-5	TGTGCCAGCAGTGACGACAGGGGGCGGGAGACCCAGTACTTC	CASSDDRGRETQYF
-	TRBV7-6	-	TRBJ1-4	TGTGCCAGCAAAGAAGCAACTAATGAAAAACTGTTTTTT	CASKEATNEKLFF
-	TRBV3-1	-	TRBJ2-2	TGTGCCAGCAGCCAAAGGGAAACCGGGGAGCTGTTTTTT	CASSQRETGELFF
-	TRBV7-9	-	TRBJ2-1	TGTGCCAGCAGCTTATTCGGGTGTGAGCAGTTCTTC	CASSLFGCEQFF
-	TRBV6-5	-	TRBJ1-1	TGTGCCAGCAGTTACCAAACCAAGACCGAAGCTTTCTTT	CASSYQTKTEAFF
-	TRBV2	TRBD1	TRBJ1-4	TGTGCCAGCATAGGGACAGAGAATGAAAAACTGTTTTTT	CASIGTENEKLFF
many	TRBV7-9	-	TRBJ2-3	TGTGCCAGCAGCCCCACTGGGGATACGCAGTATTTT	CASSPTGDTQYF
-	TRBV11-2	-	TRBJ1-1	TGTGCCAGCAGCTTAGGTTTGCGGGAGAACACTGAAGCTTTCTTT	CASSLGLRENTEAFF
-	TRBV3-1	TRBD1	TRBJ2-2	TGTGCCAGCAGCCAAGTCCCGGCCGGGACAGGGAACACCGGGGAGCTGTTTTTT	CASSQVPAGTGNTGELFF
-	TRBV28	TRBD2	TRBJ2-2	TGTGCCAGCAGTCCGACTAGCGGGGCACATACCGGGGAGCTTTTTTTT	CASSPTSGAHTGELFF
-	TRBV20-1	TRBD1	TRBJ2-2	TGCAGTGCTATGGACAGGGATGACGGGGAGCTGTTTTTT	CSAMDRDDGELFF
-	TRBV6-6	TRBD2	TRBJ2-3	TGTGCCAGCAGCGGGACTAGCGGAGATACGCAGTATTTT	CASSGTSGDTQYF
few	TRBV7-8	-	TRBJ1-2	TGTGCCAGCAGCCCAGGACAGCTAAGCTATGGCTACACCTTC	CASSPGQLSYGYTF
few	TRBV7-3	TRBD2	TRBJ2-3	TGTGCCAGCAGCCCAAGACTAGCGGACACAGATACGCAGTATTTT	CASSPRLADTDTQYF
few	TRBV27	TRBD2	TRBJ2-1	TGTGCCAGCAGTGGGGTGCTAGCGGGAGGGCCTTCCTACAATGAGCAGTTCTTC	CASSGVLAGGPSYNEQFF
few	TRBV9	-	TRBJ1-3	TGTGCCAGCAGCGGAGACAGGCCGAACTCTGGAAACACCATATATTTT	CASSGDRPNSGNTIYF
-	TRBV3-1	TRBD2	TRBJ2-1	TGTGCCAGTCAGGAGGGGACTAGCAATTTTGGTGAGCAGTTCTTC	CASQEGTSNFGEQFF
many	TRBV7-9	TRBD1	TRBJ2-1	TGTGCCAGCAGCCACAGGGGAGTTGAGGACAATGAGCAGTTCTTC	CASSHRGVEDNEQFF
-	TRBV29-1	-	TRBJ2-3	TGCAGCGGGGATGGTGAATATACGCAGTATTTT	CSGDGEYTQYF
few	TRBV29-1	TRBD2	TRBJ2-1	TGCAGCGTTGACGTTGAAACTAGCGGTATATACAATGAGCAGTTCTTC	CSVDVETSGIYNEQFF
few	TRBV13	TRBD1	TRBJ2-1	TGTGCCAGCAGCTTAACCATTTCCGGGACAGGGGGCCGCGAGCAGTTCTTC	CASSLTISGTGGREQFF
few	TRBV15	TRBD1	TRBJ1-5	TGTGCCACCAGCGCCTGGGACAGCTCGAGCAATCAGCCCCAGCATTTT	CATSAWDSSSNQPQHF
many	TRBV4-1	TRBD1	TRBJ2-7	TGCGCCAGCAGCCAAGATCTTGGAACCGGGACAGGGGGTAAGGAGCAGTACTTC	CASSQDLGTGTGGKEQYF
-	TRBV10-3	TRBD1	TRBJ2-3	TGTGCCATCAGTGGGACAGGGAGCTTTAGCACAGATACGCAGTATTTT	CAISGTGSFSTDTQYF
many	TRBV7-8	-	TRBJ2-7	TGTGCCAGCAGCTTAGGTGGAGGGGTCAACTACGAGCAGTACTTC	CASSLGGGVNYEQYF
-	TRBV18	-	TRBJ1-4	TGTGCCAGCTCACCGGAAGGGGTTACTAATGAAAAACTGTTTTTT	CASSPEGVTNEKLFF